Here is one T cell receptor (beta chain) with its context. The specificity of this receptor is unknown. Per-nucleotide qualities are absent, and no much larger clonotype sits a single base away. The multiplex PCR relied on 52 forward TRBV primers and 13 reverse TRBJ primers, and amplification bias was corrected through assay-based and computational methods. Rearranged TRB loci were amplified from genomic DNA by multiplex PCR within the immunoSEQ assay. Sequencing of the TRB amplicons was done on an Illumina HiSeq platform. Concerning the study's data processing: Custom algorithms error-filtered the raw sequences and aligned them to reference gene sequences, after which the immunoSEQ online tools were used for analysis. The frequencies of productive and nonproductive TRB rearrangements were evaluated among unique sequences as well as among total sequences. For TRB CDR3 positions 6 and 7, hydrophobicity together with amino acid composition served as the basis for assessing self-reactivity potential. Prism software was used to run t tests, Mann-Whitney tests or two-way ANOVA for comparisons between groups. TCRdb took over this immuneACCESS table, retaining in-frame rearrangements with V and J assigned. Such tables are incomplete; in checked studies, under half of the missing clones stem from an unresolved V gene, and the remainder is unexplained. The V and J calls and clone size are taken from that table; D and trimming were inferred from the DNA. In all, the sample holds about 30,000 clones, and less than 95% of those were seen once. Of the sample, roughly 1.6% is held by the ten largest clones.

Looking up the germline V gene yields CDR1 SGHRS and CDR2 YFSETQ. Here V drops 0 bases and J drops 5 bases, and the junction holds 3 bases not matched to any gene. Including the terminal cysteine and phenylalanine, the CDR3 comprises 14 residues. Only CDR3 DNA is held: 42 bases, read in frame from base 1. The sample is drawn from a study of regulatory T cells (dated by TCRdb to between 2018 and 2020). Turning to the overall study: T-cell receptor beta repertoires of sorted regulatory, conventional CD4+ and CD8+ T cells were compared between CD3G-deficient patients and healthy controls. Points the paper makes about the study in general: Enrichment for hydrophobic residues at CDR3 positions 6 and 7 was found in conventional CD4+ T cells from CD3G-deficient patients, suggesting more self-reactive specificities. In patients, repertoires had restricted unique TRB V-J pairs and skewed V and J gene usage, with regulatory T cells showing the most marked changes.

Evidence of autoimmunity was present in all CD3G-deficient patients, and the autoimmunity was more severe in two of the patients. Patients were tested at ages ranging from 2 to 39 years, and reduced naive and increased memory CD4+ and CD8+ T-cell proportions were found in the patients. CD4+ cells were FACS-sorted into CD25-high CD127-low regulatory T cells and CD25-low CD127-high conventional CD4+ T cells. Several individuals with CD3G deficiency were included in the patient group. Patient samples and clinical data were obtained from an international physician network spanning the United States, Europe and Asia. Peripheral blood mononuclear cells were isolated by Ficoll density separation.

Sequencing was performed on conventional CD4+ T cells sorted from blood. This TCR came from a person between 18 and 35 years old with CD3G deficiency. The V and J genes are TRBV5-1 and TRBJ2-3; 7 central bases correspond to TRBD2. The DNA sequence follows: TGCGCCAGCAGCTTGGCCGGACTAGTAGATACGCAGTATTTT. It specifies CASSLAGLVDTQYF. Where the CDR3 stops, the reference TRBV5-1 and TRBJ2-3 genes take over; the full variable domain is KAGVTQTPRYLIKTRGQQVTLSCSPISGHRSVSWYQQTPGQGLQFLFEYFSETQRNKGNFPGRFSGRQFSNSRSEMNVSTLELGDSALYLCASSLAGLVDTQYFGPGTRLTVL.